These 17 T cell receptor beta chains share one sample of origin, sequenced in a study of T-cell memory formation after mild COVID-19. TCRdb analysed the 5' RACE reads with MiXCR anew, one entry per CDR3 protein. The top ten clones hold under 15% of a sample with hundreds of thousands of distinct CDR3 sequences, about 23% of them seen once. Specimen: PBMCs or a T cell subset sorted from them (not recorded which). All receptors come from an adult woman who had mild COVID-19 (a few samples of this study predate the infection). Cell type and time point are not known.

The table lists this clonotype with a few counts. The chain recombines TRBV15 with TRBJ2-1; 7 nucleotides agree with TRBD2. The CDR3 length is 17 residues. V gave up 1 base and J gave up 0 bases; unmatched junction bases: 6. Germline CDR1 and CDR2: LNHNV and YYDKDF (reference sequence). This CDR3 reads CATSRAPGGSSYNEQFF. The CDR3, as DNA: TGTGCCACCAGCAGAGCCCCGGGGGGTAGCTCCTACAATGAGCAGTTCTTC.

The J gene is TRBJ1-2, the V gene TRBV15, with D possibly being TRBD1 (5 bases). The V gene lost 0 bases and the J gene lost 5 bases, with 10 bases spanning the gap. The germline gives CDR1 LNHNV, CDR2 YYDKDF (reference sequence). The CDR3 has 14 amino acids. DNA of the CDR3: TGTGCCACCAGCAGAGAGGCGCGGGGGTATGGCTACACCTTC. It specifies CATSREARGYGYTF.

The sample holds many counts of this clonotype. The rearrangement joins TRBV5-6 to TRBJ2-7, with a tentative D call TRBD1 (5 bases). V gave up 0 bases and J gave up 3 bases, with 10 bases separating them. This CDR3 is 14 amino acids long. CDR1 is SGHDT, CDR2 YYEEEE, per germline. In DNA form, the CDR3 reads TGTGCCAGCAGCTTGGGGAGCCAGGGCTACGAGCAGTACTTC. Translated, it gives CASSLGSQGYEQYF.

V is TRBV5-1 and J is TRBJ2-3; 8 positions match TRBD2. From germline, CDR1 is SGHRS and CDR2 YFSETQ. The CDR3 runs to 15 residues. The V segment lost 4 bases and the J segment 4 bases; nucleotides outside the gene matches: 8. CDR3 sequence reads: CASSLEGRGADTQYF. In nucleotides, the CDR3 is TGCGCCAGCAGCCTCGAGGGGCGGGGGGCAGATACGCAGTATTTT.

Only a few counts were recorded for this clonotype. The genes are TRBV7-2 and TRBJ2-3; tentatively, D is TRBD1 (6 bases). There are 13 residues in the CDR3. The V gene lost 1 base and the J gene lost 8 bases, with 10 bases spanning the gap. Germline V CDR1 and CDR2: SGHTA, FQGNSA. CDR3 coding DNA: TGTGCCAGCAGCTTAGACAGGGCTAGTACGCAGTATTTT. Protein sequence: CASSLDRASTQYF.

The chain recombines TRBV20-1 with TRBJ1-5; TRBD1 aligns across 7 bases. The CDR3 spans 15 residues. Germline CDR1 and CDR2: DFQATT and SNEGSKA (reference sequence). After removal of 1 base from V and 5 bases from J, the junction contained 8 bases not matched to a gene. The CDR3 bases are TGCAGTGCTAGAGGGGACAGTGGCGGCGATCAGCCCCAGCATTTT. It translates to CSARGDSGGDQPQHF.

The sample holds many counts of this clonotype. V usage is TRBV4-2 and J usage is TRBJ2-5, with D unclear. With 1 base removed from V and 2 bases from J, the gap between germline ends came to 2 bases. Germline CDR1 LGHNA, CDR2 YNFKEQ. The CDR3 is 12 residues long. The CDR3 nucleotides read TGTGCCAGCAGCCAAGCTCAAGAGACCCAGTACTTC. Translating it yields CASSQAQETQYF.

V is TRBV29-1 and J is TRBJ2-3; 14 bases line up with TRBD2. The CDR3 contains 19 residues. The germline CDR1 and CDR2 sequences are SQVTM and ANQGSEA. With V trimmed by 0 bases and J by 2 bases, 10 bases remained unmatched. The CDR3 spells CSVEDLGLAGGNPTDTQYF. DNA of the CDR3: TGCAGCGTTGAAGATCTCGGACTAGCGGGAGGTAATCCCACAGATACGCAGTATTTT.

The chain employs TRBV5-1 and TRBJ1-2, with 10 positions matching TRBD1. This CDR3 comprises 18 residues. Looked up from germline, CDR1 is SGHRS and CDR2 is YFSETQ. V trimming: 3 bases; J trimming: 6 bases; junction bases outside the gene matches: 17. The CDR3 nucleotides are TGCGCCAGCAGCTCACAACTTCCGGGACAGGGGACGAGTGATGGCTACACCTTC. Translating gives CASSSQLPGQGTSDGYTF.

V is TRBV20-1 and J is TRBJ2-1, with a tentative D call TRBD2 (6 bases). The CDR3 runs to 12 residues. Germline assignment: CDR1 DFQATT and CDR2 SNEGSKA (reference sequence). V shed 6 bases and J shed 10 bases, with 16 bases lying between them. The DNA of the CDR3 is TGCAGTGCCCGGACTCCTGCGGGGGAGCAGTTCTTC. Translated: CSARTPAGEQFF.

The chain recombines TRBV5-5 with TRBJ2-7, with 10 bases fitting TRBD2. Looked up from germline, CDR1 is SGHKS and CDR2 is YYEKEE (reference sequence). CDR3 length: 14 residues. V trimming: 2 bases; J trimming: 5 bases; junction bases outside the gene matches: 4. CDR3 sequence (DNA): TGTGCCAGCAGCTTTGCTAGCGGGAGAGACGAGCAGTACTTC. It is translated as CASSFASGRDEQYF.

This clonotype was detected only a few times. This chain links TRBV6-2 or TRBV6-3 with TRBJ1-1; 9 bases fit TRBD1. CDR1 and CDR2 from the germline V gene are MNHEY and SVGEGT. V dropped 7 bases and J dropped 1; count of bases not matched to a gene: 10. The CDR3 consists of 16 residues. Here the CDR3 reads CASIQPGTGKNTEAFF. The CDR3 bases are TGTGCCAGCATACAGCCCGGGACAGGGAAGAACACTGAAGCTTTCTTT.

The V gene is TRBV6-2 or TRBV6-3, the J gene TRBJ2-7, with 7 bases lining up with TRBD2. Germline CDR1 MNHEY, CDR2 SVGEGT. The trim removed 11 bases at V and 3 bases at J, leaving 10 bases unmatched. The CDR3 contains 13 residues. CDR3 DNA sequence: TGTGCCGGGGGGGGACTCGATTACTACGAGCAGTACTTC. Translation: CAGGGLDYYEQYF.

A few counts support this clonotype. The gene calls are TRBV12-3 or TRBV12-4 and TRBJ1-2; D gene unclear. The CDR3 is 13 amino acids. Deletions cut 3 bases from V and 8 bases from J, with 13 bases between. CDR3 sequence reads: CASSFGQTGGYTF. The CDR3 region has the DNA TGTGCCAGCAGTTTTGGGCAGACTGGAGGCTACACCTTC.

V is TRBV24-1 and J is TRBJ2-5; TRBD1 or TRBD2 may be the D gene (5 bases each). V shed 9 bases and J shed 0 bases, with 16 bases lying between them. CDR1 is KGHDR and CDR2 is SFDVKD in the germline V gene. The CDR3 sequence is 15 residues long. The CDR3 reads CATASTLGHQETQYF. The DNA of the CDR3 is TGTGCCACCGCCTCAACGCTGGGACACCAAGAGACCCAGTACTTC.

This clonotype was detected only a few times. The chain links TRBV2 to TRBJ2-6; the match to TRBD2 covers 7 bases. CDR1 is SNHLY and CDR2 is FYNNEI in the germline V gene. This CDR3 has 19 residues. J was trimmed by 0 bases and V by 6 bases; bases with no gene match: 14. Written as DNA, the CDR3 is TGTGCCAGCAGCCCGCGACTGCTAGCGGTTAGCTCTGGGGCCAACGTCCTGACTTTC. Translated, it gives CASSPRLLAVSSGANVLTF.

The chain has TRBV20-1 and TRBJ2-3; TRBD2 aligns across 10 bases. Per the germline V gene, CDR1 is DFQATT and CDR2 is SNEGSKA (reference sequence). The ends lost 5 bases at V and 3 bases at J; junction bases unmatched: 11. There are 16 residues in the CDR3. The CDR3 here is CSADGLAERETDTQYF. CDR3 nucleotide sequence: TGCAGTGCTGATGGACTAGCGGAGAGGGAGACAGATACGCAGTATTTT.